This T cell receptor beta chain is from a study of cytomegalovirus exposure and HLA in healthy donors. Study overall: Across under 450 genotyped donors, 81% landed in the Caucasian-associated ancestry cluster. Points from the study as a whole: A later analysis linked fewer than 20,000 TCR beta sequences to HLA alleles at 0.05 false discovery rate.

Concerning this clone: Its antigen is still unknown.

PCR was performed using 60 Vbeta and 13 Jbeta primers. Sequenced by immunoSEQ multiplex PCR; TCRdb stores in-frame clones only, minus some. Recorded for this sample: 96,000 or so clones. This receptor was obtained from a girl aged 10 to 17 in good health and CMV-seropositive. Sequencing was performed on PBMCs.

The CDR3 loop is CASSLGALNEKLFF. CDR3 in DNA: TGTGCCAGTTCCTTGGGGGCCCTTAATGAAAAACTGTTTTTT. The J gene is TRBJ1-4, the V gene TRBV5-6; D perhaps matches TRBD1 (6 bases). Germline V gene sequence: CDR1 SGHDT, CDR2 YYEEEE. The CDR3 is 14 amino acids. The V end was cut by 8 bases, the J end by 4 bases, with 15 bases between. The full variable domain, in which reference TRBV5-6 and TRBJ1-4 provide the parts outside the CDR3, is DAGVTQSPTHLIKTRGQQVTLRCSPKSGHDTVSWYQQALGQGPQFIFQYYEEEERQRGNFPDRFSGHQFPNYSSELNVNALLLGDSALYLCASSLGALNEKLFFGSGTQLSVL.